One sample yielded the 18 T cell receptor beta chains listed below, sequenced in a study of blood T cell repertoires in COVID-19. Sequencing used immunoSEQ multiplex PCR; TCRdb keeps in-frame clones, though not all of them. The repertoire holds about 100,000 clones, with roughly 92% as singletons. The sequenced material came from peripheral blood. The receptors come from a man between 60 and 70 years old with acute or convalescent COVID-19.

The rearrangement joins TRBV6-5 to TRBJ1-2, with D possibly TRBD1 on 5 matching bases. V gave up 4 bases and J gave up 6 bases, with 18 bases separating them. The CDR3 runs 15 residues. Germline lookup yields CDR1 MNHEY and CDR2 SVGAGI. CDR3 DNA sequence: TGTGCCAGCAGTTCGAACCTGTGGAAGGGGAATGGCTACACCTTC. This codes for CASSSNLWKGNGYTF.

The chain links TRBV7-8 to TRBJ2-3; TRBD2 agrees at 7 bases. The CDR3 totals 16 residues. Looked up from germline, CDR1 is SGHVS and CDR2 is FQNEAQ. V lost 4 bases to trimming and J lost 2 bases; unmatched junction nucleotides: 9. The CDR3 spells CASSSGMRELTDTQYF. The CDR3 bases are TGTGCCAGCAGCTCTGGGATGCGGGAGCTCACAGATACGCAGTATTTT.

This clone was observed a few times. The chain carries TRBV4-1 and TRBJ1-4; 7 bases match TRBD1. V lost 3 bases and J lost 6; bases outside the gene matches: 16. Germline CDR1 MGHRA, CDR2 YSYEKL. This CDR3 is built from 18 residues. As DNA, the CDR3 is TGCGCCAGCAGCCACCCTATGACAGGGCGTGCCCTTGATGAAAAACTGTTTTTT. Residues: CASSHPMTGRALDEKLFF.

This chain uses TRBV6-5 with TRBJ1-6, with 8 bases that match TRBD1. Per germline, CDR1 MNHEY and CDR2 SVGAGI. The CDR3 is 14 amino acids. V trimming: 7 bases; J trimming: 6 bases; junction bases outside the gene matches: 5. This CDR3 is CASNLGQGNSPLHF. The CDR3 DNA is TGTGCCAGCAACCTCGGACAGGGTAATTCACCCCTCCACTTT.

V gene TRBV10-3 combines with J gene TRBJ2-7, with 12 bases that match TRBD2. Germline V gene sequence: CDR1 ENHRY, CDR2 SYGVKD. V was clipped by 6 bases and J by 6 bases; unmatched bases: 15. The CDR3 sequence is 17 residues long. The CDR3 here is CAISETSGGFQAGEQYF. The CDR3 nucleotides are TGTGCCATCAGCGAGACTAGCGGGGGCTTTCAGGCCGGCGAGCAGTACTTC.

V is TRBV21-1 and J is TRBJ1-1; the DNA was not used to check the table's D call, TRBD1. TRBV21-1 is listed as a pseudogene. CDR3 length: 15 amino acids. The CDR3 reads CASPRAGQGGTEAFF. The CDR3 DNA reads as TGTGCCAGCCCCAGGGCGGGACAGGGGGGAACTGAAGCTTTCTTT.

This rearrangement joins TRBV6-5 to TRBJ1-6, with D perhaps TRBD1 (5 bases). This CDR3 has 14 residues. Germline V lookup: CDR1 MNHEY, CDR2 SVGAGI. V was pared by 6 bases and J by 9 bases, with 15 bases between. CDR3 region: CASSLDSKFSPLHF. The CDR3 DNA sequence: TGTGCCAGCAGCCTAGACAGCAAATTTTCACCCCTCCACTTT.

V usage is TRBV21-1 and J usage is TRBJ2-1; the D segment call TRBD2 is taken from the table without a DNA check. TRBV21-1 is labeled a pseudogene. The CDR3 runs 15 residues. The CDR3 DNA reads as TGTGCCAGCAGCAACAATCTAGGGACTCATGATGAGCAGTTCTTC. Amino acids: CASSNNLGTHDEQFF.

This sequence joins TRBV9 and TRBJ2-3, with D possibly being TRBD1 (6 bases). V was cut by 4 bases and J by 5 bases, with 17 bases left in between. This CDR3 region has 15 residues. The V gene's germline CDR1 is SGDLS and CDR2 YYNGEE. The CDR3 sequence: CASSPQGQGKDTQYF. The CDR3 bases are TGTGCCAGCAGCCCCCAGGGGCAGGGGAAAGATACGCAGTATTTT. Full variable domain (missing parts from reference TRBV9 and TRBJ2-3): DSGVTQTPKHLITATGQRVTLRCSPRSGDLSVYWYQQSLDQGLQFLIQYYNGEERAKGNILERFSAQQFPDLHSELNLSSLELGDSALYFCASSPQGQGKDTQYFGPGTRLTVL.

This chain connects TRBV18 to TRBJ1-1; 12 bases agree with TRBD1. Germline lookup yields CDR1 KGHSH and CDR2 LQKENI. CDR3 length equals 18 residues. V lost 6 bases, J lost 3 bases, and 14 bases stayed unmatched. The CDR3 is CASSRSAGTGGHYTEAFF. As DNA, the CDR3 is TGTGCCAGCTCGCGTAGCGCCGGGACAGGGGGCCATTACACTGAAGCTTTCTTT.

The chain employs TRBV11-1 and TRBJ2-7; TRBD2 might be the D (6 bases). This CDR3 region has 13 residues. CDR1 SGHAT and CDR2 FQDESV come from the germline V gene (reference sequence). V shed 3 bases and J shed 6 bases, with 12 bases lying between them. CDR3 residues: CASSFRTEGEQYF. The CDR3 nucleotides read TGTGCCAGCAGCTTTAGGACGGAGGGCGAGCAGTACTTC.

This chain connects TRBV24-1 to TRBJ1-5; TRBD1 is a possible D gene (5 bases). Germline V gene data show CDR1 as KGHDR and CDR2 as SFDVKD. Trimming shortened V by 3 bases and J by 7 bases, and 9 bases separated the two germline ends. CDR3 length: 13 residues. CDR3 nucleotide sequence: TGTGCCACCAGTGATGCGACAGACCAGCCCCAGCATTTT. This sequence encodes CATSDATDQPQHF.

The chain recombines TRBV7-9 with TRBJ2-7, with D maybe TRBD2 (5 bases). The CDR3 is made up of 14 amino acids. Trimming removed 5 bases at V and 2 bases at J, with 13 bases between. Germline CDR1 and CDR2: SEHNR and FQNEAQ (reference sequence). CDR3 residues: CASSTRAVPYEQYV. The CDR3, as DNA: TGTGCCAGCAGCACCAGAGCGGTCCCCTACGAGCAGTACGTC.

The chain carries TRBV4-1 and TRBJ2-1, with TRBD2 as a possible D gene (6 bases). The CDR3 has 15 amino acids. From germline, CDR1 is MGHRA and CDR2 YSYEKL. V was trimmed by 1 base and J by 3 bases, leaving 10 bases between them. CDR3 nucleotides: TGCGCCAGCAGCCAAGCCGGGGACTTCTACAATGAGCAGTTCTTC. Translating it yields CASSQAGDFYNEQFF.

The rearrangement uses TRBV9 and TRBJ2-2; the match to TRBD2 covers 9 bases. V trimming: 3 bases; J trimming: 2 bases; junction bases outside the gene matches: 5. This CDR3 spans 16 amino acids. Germline CDR1 is SGDLS and CDR2 is YYNGEE. In DNA form, the CDR3 reads TGTGCCAGCAGCGCCAGACTAGCGGTAAACACCGGGGAGCTGTTTTTT. It encodes CASSARLAVNTGELFF.

The chain links TRBV27 to TRBJ2-2; 10 nucleotides agree with TRBD2. Losses at the gene ends were 7 bases for V and 7 bases for J; bases not matched to a gene: 12. The CDR3 totals 16 residues. CDR1 is MNHEY, CDR2 SMNVEV, per germline (reference sequence). The chain's CDR3 is CASTISLAGVVGELFF. The CDR3, as DNA: TGTGCCAGCACCATTAGCCTAGCGGGAGTTGTCGGGGAGCTGTTTTTT.

The chain employs TRBV2 and TRBJ1-2; D may be TRBD1 (6 bases). V was cut by 6 bases and J by 2 bases, with 13 bases left in between. This CDR3 is built from 14 residues. Germline-derived CDR1 and CDR2 are SNHLY and FYNNEI. The DNA for the CDR3 is TGTGCCAGCAGACCGGGGGGCTCGAACTATGGCTACACCTTC. This encodes CASRPGGSNYGYTF.

V usage is TRBV5-4 and J usage is TRBJ2-5; D is perhaps TRBD2 (5 bases). V was pared by 4 bases and J by 5 bases, with 18 bases between. CDR3 length: 15 amino acids. CDR1 is SGHNT and CDR2 is YYREEE in the germline V gene (reference sequence). CDR3 sequence: CASSLRPDWEETQYF. DNA for the CDR3: TGTGCCAGCAGCCTTCGACCGGACTGGGAGGAGACCCAGTACTTC. Using reference TRBV5-4 and TRBJ2-5 for the parts outside the CDR3, the full variable domain is ETGVTQSPTHLIKTRGQQVTLRCSSQSGHNTVSWYQQALGQGPQFIFQYYREEENGRGNFPPRFSGLQFPNYSSELNVNALELDDSALYLCASSLRPDWEETQYFGPGTRLLVL.